A single sample is the source of the 4 T cell receptor beta chains below, sequenced in a study of Ad26.COV2.S vaccination and SARS-CoV-2 variants. Generated by immunoSEQ multiplex PCR, the TCRdb table keeps only in-frame clones and is missing some. The sample gives about 480,000 clones, roughly 85% of which show up once; 10% to 15% is in the top ten. Treatment reported: over 15 received Ad26.COV2.S at low or high dose, single or two shots; roughly 5 received placebo; per-sample allocation not given. Sampling was performed 63 days after the first vaccine or placebo injection. The sample consisted of peripheral blood, taken in a trial of Ad26.COV2.S vaccine versus placebo. The receptors here all came from a person between 18 and 65 years old who received the Ad26.COV2.S COVID-19 vaccine or a placebo.

The gene calls are TRBV28 and TRBJ2-7; 8 bases line up with TRBD2. Germline V gives CDR1 MDHEN, CDR2 SYDVKM. Trimming cost V 5 bases and J 5 bases; bases outside gene matches: 11. The CDR3 sequence is 15 residues long. The DNA of the CDR3 is TGTGCCAGCAGTCCCCCGGGACTAGGGGTAGACGAGCAGTACTTC. As protein: CASSPPGLGVDEQYF.

This chain uses TRBV27 with TRBJ1-1, with D possibly matching TRBD1 (5 bases). Trimming took off 6 bases at V and 0 bases at J, with 14 bases between the two ends. Germline CDR1 MNHEY, CDR2 SMNVEV (reference sequence). This CDR3 spans 15 amino acids. This chain's CDR3 is CASRWGANMNTEAFF. CDR3 coding DNA: TGTGCCAGCAGGTGGGGCGCCAACATGAACACTGAAGCTTTCTTT.

The genes are TRBV3-1 (or the pseudogene TRBV3-2) and TRBJ2-1; TRBD1 aligns across 9 bases. Germline V gene sequence: CDR1 LGHDT, CDR2 YNNKEL (reference sequence). CDR3 length: 16 amino acids. The V gene end was trimmed by 4 bases and the J gene end by 3 bases; junction bases not matched to a gene: 7. CDR3 nucleotide sequence: TGTGCCAGCAGCCCGGTAGGGACAGGGCACTACAATGAGCAGTTCTTC. Protein product: CASSPVGTGHYNEQFF.

The rearrangement joins TRBV18 to TRBJ1-5; D gene unclear. Germline V gives CDR1 KGHSH, CDR2 LQKENI. V lost 2 bases and J lost 13, with 15 bases in between. The CDR3 has 13 residues. This CDR3 reads CASSPASGKSQHF. The DNA for the CDR3 is TGTGCCAGCTCACCAGCTAGTGGGAAGTCTCAGCATTTT.